The 30 T cell receptor beta chains given below trace back to one sample, sequenced in a study of shared clonotypes between healthy human individuals. Sequenced by immunoSEQ multiplex PCR; TCRdb stores in-frame clones only, minus some. The data show about 480,000 clones, about 80% seen once. Material for sequencing was PBMCs. These receptors all come from a woman between 40 and 55 years old in good health. Some clones in this sample may be carry-over from other donors' samples.

This clone was recorded at least ten times. The chain uses TRBV19 and TRBJ1-5; 8 nucleotides match TRBD1. V shed 5 bases, J shed 7 bases, and the junction held 10 bases outside the gene matches. Germline V gene sequence: CDR1 LNHDA, CDR2 SQIVND (reference sequence). The CDR3 consists of 15 residues. The CDR3 is CASSSLTGEYQPQHF. CDR3 DNA sequence: TGTGCCAGTAGTTCCTTGACAGGGGAGTACCAGCCCCAGCATTTT.

The V gene is TRBV15, the J gene TRBJ2-1; D is uncertain. The CDR3 consists of 14 residues. CDR1 LNHNV and CDR2 YYDKDF come from the germline V gene (reference sequence). With 0 bases removed from V and 6 bases from J, the gap between germline ends came to 9 bases. CDR3: CATSREGIPNEQFF. The CDR3, as DNA: TGTGCCACCAGCAGAGAAGGCATCCCCAATGAGCAGTTCTTC.

This clone has only one observation. The chain recombines TRBV6-6 with TRBJ2-1; weak D call: TRBD1 (8 bases). CDR1 and CDR2 from the germline V gene are MNHNY and SVGAGI (reference sequence). Trimming took off 2 bases at V and 7 bases at J, with 12 bases between the two ends. The CDR3 has 14 residues. CDR3 in DNA: TGTGCCAGCAGTTACCAACAGGGGGGGAATGAGCAGTTCTTC. Translating gives CASSYQQGGNEQFF.

This clone appeared many times. At the DNA level, this CDR3 is encoded by other sequences in the same sample as well. This chain joins TRBV7-3 and TRBJ1-6; TRBD1 agrees at 9 bases. The CDR3 contains 14 residues. Germline CDR1 is SGHTA and CDR2 is FQGTGA. V lost 5 bases to trimming and J lost 6 bases; unmatched junction nucleotides: 2. The CDR3 loop reads CASSVTGGNSPLHF. The CDR3 DNA follows: TGTGCCAGCAGCGTGACAGGGGGTAATTCACCCCTCCACTTT.

This chain joins TRBV7-9 and TRBJ2-5; 8 nucleotides align to TRBD2. Germline loops: CDR1 SEHNR, CDR2 FQNEAQ (reference sequence). This CDR3 region has 18 residues. Trimming at V came to 5 bases and at J to 5 bases, leaving 19 bases not matched to a gene. This chain's CDR3 is CASSPQSYREGPAETQYF. DNA of the CDR3: TGTGCCAGCAGCCCCCAGTCTTACCGGGAGGGCCCGGCGGAGACCCAGTACTTC. Full variable domain (outside the CDR3, taken from reference TRBV7-9 and TRBJ2-5): DTGVSQNPRHKITKRGQNVTFRCDPISEHNRLYWYRQTLGQGPEFLTYFQNEAQLEKSRLLSDRFSAERPKGSFSTLEIQRTEQGDSAMYLCASSPQSYREGPAETQYFGPGTRLLVL.

The rearrangement uses TRBV9 and TRBJ2-5, with 8 positions matching TRBD2. This CDR3 contains 16 residues. Per germline, CDR1 SGDLS and CDR2 YYNGEE. After removal of 0 bases from V and 2 bases from J, the junction contained 6 bases not matched to a gene. CDR3: CASSVGGTSSQETQYF. CDR3 nucleotides: TGTGCCAGCAGCGTAGGCGGGACTAGTTCTCAAGAGACCCAGTACTTC.

The sample holds one count of this clone. The V call is TRBV7-8, the J call TRBJ2-7; 7 bases line up with TRBD1. The ends lost 5 bases at V and 7 bases at J; junction bases unmatched: 8. The CDR3 loop spans 13 amino acids. CDR1 is SGHVS and CDR2 is FQNEAQ in the germline V gene. CDR3 DNA sequence: TGTGCCAGCAGCCTTGACAGGGTGCAAGAGCAGTACTTC. It is translated as CASSLDRVQEQYF.

This chain joins TRBV27 and TRBJ2-1, with D unresolved. V was clipped by 2 bases and J by 5 bases, with 10 bases between them. The germline CDR1 and CDR2 sequences are MNHEY and SMNVEV (reference sequence). There are 14 residues in the CDR3. DNA of the CDR3: TGTGCCAGCAGTTTAGGGTCCCCACACAATGAGCAGTTCTTC. This sequence encodes CASSLGSPHNEQFF.

The chain joins TRBV19 to TRBJ2-5; the match to TRBD1 covers 8 bases. From germline, CDR1 is LNHDA and CDR2 SQIVND (reference sequence). Losses at the gene ends were 3 bases for V and 1 base for J; bases not matched to a gene: 4. This CDR3 region has 15 residues. CDR3 nucleotides: TGTGCCAGTAGTATGGACAGGGAGTCCCAAGAGACCCAGTACTTC. Translation gives CASSMDRESQETQYF. Full variable domain (rest looked up from reference TRBV19 and TRBJ2-5): DGGITQSPKYLFRKEGQNVTLSCEQNLNHDAMYWYRQDPGQGLRLIYYSQIVNDFQKGDIAEGYSVSREKKESFPLTVTSAQKNPTAFYLCASSMDRESQETQYFGPGTRLLVL.

The rearrangement joins TRBV27 to TRBJ1-5, with a tentative D call TRBD1 (5 bases). With 1 base removed from V and 6 bases from J, the gap between germline ends came to 13 bases. This CDR3 is built from 15 residues. Germline assignment: CDR1 MNHEY and CDR2 SMNVEV (reference sequence). The CDR3 region is CASSLFLAGSQPQHF. As DNA, the CDR3 is TGTGCCAGCAGTTTATTTTTGGCAGGGTCTCAGCCCCAGCATTTT.

The rearrangement links TRBV4-1 to TRBJ2-7, with a tentative D call TRBD2 (6 bases). Trimming cost V 3 bases and J 2 bases, with 14 bases left between them. CDR3 length equals 15 residues. Germline CDR1 MGHRA, CDR2 YSYEKL. CDR3 in DNA: TGCGCCAGCAGCCAGGGCAGCGGGCCTCCCTACGAGCAGTACTTC. Protein sequence: CASSQGSGPPYEQYF.

The V and J genes are TRBV7-9 and TRBJ2-7, with 9 bases fitting TRBD1. The CDR3 covers 15 residues. V trimming: 5 bases; J trimming: 1 base; junction bases outside the gene matches: 6. The germline V gene has CDR1 SEHNR and CDR2 FQNEAQ (reference sequence). CDR3 protein: CASSPRTGASYEQYF. The CDR3 bases are TGTGCCAGCAGCCCGAGGACAGGGGCATCCTACGAGCAGTACTTC.

Comment on this clone: The junction differs from germline at one of its ends, possibly a read error. Other DNA sequences from this sample encode an identical CDR3 as well. This chain joins TRBV7-7 and TRBJ2-5; D gene ambiguous. This CDR3 region has 13 residues. Germline V gene sequence: CDR1 SSHAT, CDR2 FNYEAQ (reference sequence). The DNA for the CDR3 is TGTGCTAGCAGCTTAGGGCTGGAAGAGACCCAGTACTTC. Amino acid sequence: CASSLGLEETQYF.

This chain uses TRBV15 with TRBJ1-1; D gene uncertain. The V gene's germline CDR1 is LNHNV and CDR2 YYDKDF (reference sequence). This CDR3 is built from 13 residues. V dropped 1 base and J dropped 4 bases, with 7 bases sitting between them. Here the CDR3 reads CATSRGRVTEAFF. The CDR3 DNA is TGTGCCACCAGCAGAGGGAGAGTCACTGAAGCTTTCTTT.

This rearrangement joins TRBV27 to TRBJ2-5; TRBD2 matches at 13 bases. The CDR3 length is 17 residues. Germline CDR1 reads MNHEY; CDR2 reads SMNVEV (reference sequence). V shed 4 bases, J shed 6 bases, and the junction held 11 bases outside the gene matches. CDR3 sequence reads: CASSSLTSGRRTKTQYF. In nucleotides, the CDR3 is TGTGCCAGCAGTTCCCTGACTAGCGGGAGGCGGACAAAGACCCAGTACTTC.

This clone appeared a few times. CDR3 DNA sequence: TGTGCCAGCAGTTTTGGGGGGTCTGGCTACACCTTC. Its translation is CASSFGGSGYTF. V is TRBV27 and J is TRBJ1-2; TRBD1 might be the D (5 bases). The V gene lost 3 bases and the J gene lost 7 bases, with 9 bases spanning the gap. The CDR3 has 12 residues. The germline V gene encodes CDR1 MNHEY and CDR2 SMNVEV (reference sequence).

V usage is TRBV6-1 and J usage is TRBJ2-5; no definite D call. The CDR3 sequence is 14 residues long. V dropped 4 bases and J dropped 2 bases, with 11 bases sitting between them. Germline V gene data show CDR1 as MNHNS and CDR2 as SASEGT. CDR3 amino acids: CASSVRNGQETQYF. Written as DNA, the CDR3 is TGTGCCAGCAGTGTCCGGAATGGACAAGAGACCCAGTACTTC.

V is TRBV6-1 and J is TRBJ2-4; maybe TRBD1 (6 bases). Germline V gene lookup returns CDR1 MNHNS and CDR2 SASEGT. The CDR3 length is 15 residues. Trimming took off 5 bases at V and 4 bases at J, with 15 bases between the two ends. DNA for the CDR3: TGTGCCAGCAGTTCGGGACAACCGGGGAAAAACATTCAGTACTTC. Protein sequence: CASSSGQPGKNIQYF.

About this clone: This may come from a read error, since a much larger clone is one base off. The chain has TRBV7-9 and TRBJ1-2; D is undetermined. Per germline, CDR1 SEHNR and CDR2 FQNEAQ (reference sequence). V shed 1 base and J shed 2 bases, with 5 bases lying between them. The CDR3 covers 13 residues. DNA for the CDR3: TGTGCCAGCAGCTTAGAGGCAAACTATGGCTACACCTTC. This sequence encodes CASSLEANYGYTF. Full variable domain (outside the CDR3, taken from reference TRBV7-9 and TRBJ1-2): DTGVSQNPRHKITKRGQNVTFRCDPISEHNRLYWYRQTLGQGPEFLTYFQNEAQLEKSRLLSDRFSAERPKGSFSTLEIQRTEQGDSAMYLCASSLEANYGYTFGSGTRLTVV.

This chain connects TRBV30 to TRBJ2-1, with D possibly called TRBD1 or TRBD2 (5 bases each). Germline V gene data show CDR1 as GTSNPN and CDR2 as SVGIG (reference sequence). The CDR3 is 14 amino acids. V lost 0 bases to trimming and J lost 4 bases, with 10 bases between them. The CDR3: CAWSVGGGYNEQFF. The CDR3 DNA reads TGTGCCTGGAGTGTTGGGGGTGGGTACAATGAGCAGTTCTTC.

This clone showed up just a few times. This chain links TRBV4-1 with TRBJ2-1, with 11 bases matching TRBD2. Germline CDR1 reads MGHRA; CDR2 reads YSYEKL. After removal of 4 bases from V and 8 bases from J, the junction contained 13 bases not matched to a gene. CDR3 length: 17 amino acids. CDR3 nucleotides: TGCGCCAGCAGCCGCGCCCTTAGCGGGAGGGCCCAGGATGAGCAGTTCTTC. Translated: CASSRALSGRAQDEQFF.

The chain recombines TRBV9 with TRBJ2-1, with 9 positions matching TRBD2. V shed 0 bases and J 7 bases; nucleotides not matched to a gene: 8. Per the germline V gene, CDR1 is SGDLS and CDR2 is YYNGEE. This CDR3 region has 16 residues. The CDR3 DNA reads as TGTGCCAGCAGCGTAGGTGGGCGGGAGGGTTGGAATGAGCAGTTCTTC. This gives the protein CASSVGGREGWNEQFF.

CDR3 amino acids: CASTPQTVYGYTF. CDR3 bases: TGTGCCAGCACCCCGCAGACGGTCTATGGCTACACCTTC. The chain couples TRBV6-1 to TRBJ1-2; no firm D call. V lost 7 bases and J lost 4, with 13 bases in between. CDR3 length equals 13 residues. CDR1 MNHNS and CDR2 SASEGT come from the germline V gene.

The chain is built from TRBV19 and TRBJ2-7; 7 bases map to TRBD1. In germline, CDR1 is LNHDA, CDR2 SQIVND (reference sequence). V gave up 5 bases and J gave up 3 bases; unmatched junction bases: 7. The CDR3 contains 14 residues. CDR3 bases: TGTGCCAGTAGTTCGTTGGACAGGTTCTACGAGCAGTACTTC. Translating gives CASSSLDRFYEQYF.

The V and J genes are TRBV10-3 and TRBJ2-1, with TRBD2 matching over 8 bases. The CDR3 is 15 amino acids. Germline loops: CDR1 ENHRY, CDR2 SYGVKD. V shed 8 bases, J shed 4 bases, and the junction held 10 bases outside the gene matches. This CDR3 reads CAISRVASGYNEQFF. The CDR3 DNA reads as TGTGCCATCTCCAGGGTCGCTAGCGGGTACAATGAGCAGTTCTTC.

About this clone itself: A read error is possible here, since a much larger clone lies one base away. The chain has TRBV9 and TRBJ2-7, with D perhaps TRBD1 (5 bases). This CDR3 comprises 12 residues. Trimming shortened V by 2 bases and J by 4 bases, and 7 bases separated the two germline ends. CDR1 is SGDLS, CDR2 YYNGEE, per germline. CDR3 amino acids: CASSVDSYEQYF. The DNA for the CDR3 is TGTGCCAGCAGCGTCGACAGTTACGAGCAGTACTTC. Filled out from reference TRBV9 and TRBJ2-7, the complete variable domain reads DSGVTQTPKHLITATGQRVTLRCSPRSGDLSVYWYQQSLDQGLQFLIQYYNGEERAKGNILERFSAQQFPDLHSELNLSSLELGDSALYFCASSVDSYEQYFGPGTRLTVT.

This clone was detected only once. The rearrangement links TRBV7-3 to TRBJ1-1; 8 bases line up with TRBD1. The CDR3 contains 16 residues. The V and J ends lost 2 bases and 4 bases, in that order; junction bases with no gene match: 9. The germline gives CDR1 SGHTA, CDR2 FQGTGA. The CDR3, as DNA: TGTGCCAGCAGCTTAGATACCAGGGGGCCTCGCACTGAAGCTTTCTTT. This encodes CASSLDTRGPRTEAFF.

This chain connects TRBV4-3 to TRBJ2-1; TRBD2 agrees at 7 bases. Looked up from germline, CDR1 is LGHNA and CDR2 is YSLEER. CDR3 size: 15 residues. J lost 3 bases, V lost 0 bases, and 2 bases had no gene match. The CDR3 nucleotides are TGCGCCAGCAGCCAAGAGCGGACTAGCTACAATGAGCAGTTCTTC. Protein sequence: CASSQERTSYNEQFF.

This chain links TRBV19 with TRBJ1-5, with D maybe TRBD1 (5 bases). This CDR3 region has 15 residues. Germline CDR1 reads LNHDA; CDR2 reads SQIVND (reference sequence). V shed 5 bases and J shed 3 bases, with 14 bases lying between them. The CDR3 here is CASSVYRGLNQPQHF. The CDR3 nucleotides read TGTGCCAGTAGTGTATACCGGGGCCTCAATCAGCCCCAGCATTTT. Drawing the rest from reference TRBV19 and TRBJ1-5, the complete variable domain is DGGITQSPKYLFRKEGQNVTLSCEQNLNHDAMYWYRQDPGQGLRLIYYSQIVNDFQKGDIAEGYSVSREKKESFPLTVTSAQKNPTAFYLCASSVYRGLNQPQHFGDGTRLSIL.

In its sample, this clone was seen a few times. The chain carries TRBV5-1 and TRBJ2-7; D call uncertain. Trimming shortened V by 0 bases and J by 4 bases, and 11 bases separated the two germline ends. Looked up from germline, CDR1 is SGHRS and CDR2 is YFSETQ. CDR3 length: 14 residues. The CDR3, as DNA: TGCGCCAGCAGCTTGGCCGACCGCAAGTACGAGCAGTACTTC. Translation gives CASSLADRKYEQYF.